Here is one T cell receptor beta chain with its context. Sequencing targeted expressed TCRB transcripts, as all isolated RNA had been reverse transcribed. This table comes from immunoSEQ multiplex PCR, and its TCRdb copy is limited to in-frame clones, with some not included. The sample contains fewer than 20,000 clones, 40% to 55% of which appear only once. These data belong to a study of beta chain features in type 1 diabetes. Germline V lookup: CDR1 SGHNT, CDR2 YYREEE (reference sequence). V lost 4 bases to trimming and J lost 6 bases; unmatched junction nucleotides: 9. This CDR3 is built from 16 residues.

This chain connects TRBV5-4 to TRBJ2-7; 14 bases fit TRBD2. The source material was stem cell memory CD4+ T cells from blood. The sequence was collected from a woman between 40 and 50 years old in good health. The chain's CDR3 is CASSAGLAGGPSEQYF. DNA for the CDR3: TGTGCCAGCAGCGCTGGACTAGCGGGGGGTCCTTCCGAGCAGTACTTC.